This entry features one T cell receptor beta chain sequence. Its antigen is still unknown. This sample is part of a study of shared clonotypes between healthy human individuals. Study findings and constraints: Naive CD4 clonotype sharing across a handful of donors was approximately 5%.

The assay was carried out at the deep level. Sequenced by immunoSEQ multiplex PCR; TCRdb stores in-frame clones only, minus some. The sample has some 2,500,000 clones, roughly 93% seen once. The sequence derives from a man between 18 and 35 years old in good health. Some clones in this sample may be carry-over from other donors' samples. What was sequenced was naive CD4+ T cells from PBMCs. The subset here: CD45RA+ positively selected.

The CDR3 coding sequence is TGTGCCTGGAGTGTAGGCGTGACCGATGAGCAGTTCTTC. This codes for CAWSVGVTDEQFF. The rearrangement links TRBV30 to TRBJ2-1; the D is unclear. Germline loops: CDR1 GTSNPN, CDR2 SVGIG (reference sequence). This CDR3 has 13 amino acids. V was cut by 0 bases and J by 8 bases, with 11 bases left in between.